This T cell receptor (beta chain) was identified during a study of control samples from healthy donors and cancer patients. This clone was picked up one time. Germline lookup yields CDR1 SGDLS and CDR2 YYNGEE. Germline trimming cut 3 bases from V and 3 bases from J; bases unmatched to any gene: 11. CDR3 length equals 18 residues. Using immunoSEQ multiplex PCR, the repertoire was profiled, and TCRdb retains in-frame clones only, with some absent. The sample carries 190,000 or so clones, about 93% recorded once. The gene calls are TRBV9 and TRBJ2-3, with 12 bases matching TRBD1. The receptor was isolated from a man younger than 30 in good health. Material: blood. The CDR3 nucleotides read TGTGCCAGCAGCGGTAAACCGGGACAGGGGGCGAGTACAGATACGCAGTATTTT. Protein: CASSGKPGQGASTDTQYF.